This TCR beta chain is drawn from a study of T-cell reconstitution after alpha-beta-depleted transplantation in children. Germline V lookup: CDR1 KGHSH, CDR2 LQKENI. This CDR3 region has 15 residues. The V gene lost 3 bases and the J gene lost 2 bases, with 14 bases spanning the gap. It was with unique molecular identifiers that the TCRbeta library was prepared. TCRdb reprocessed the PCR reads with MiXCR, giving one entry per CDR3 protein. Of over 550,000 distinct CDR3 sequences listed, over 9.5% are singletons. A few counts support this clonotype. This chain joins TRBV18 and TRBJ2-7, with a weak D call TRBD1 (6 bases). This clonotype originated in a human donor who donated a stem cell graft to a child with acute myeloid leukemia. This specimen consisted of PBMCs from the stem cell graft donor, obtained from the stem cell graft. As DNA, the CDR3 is TGTGCCAGCTCACCTCCACAGGGATTTGCCTACGAGCAGTACTTC. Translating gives CASSPPQGFAYEQYF.